A selection of T cell receptor beta chains follows, all from one sample in a study of blood T cell repertoires in COVID-19. Measured with immunoSEQ multiplex PCR; TCRdb has only the in-frame clones, and not every one. In the table there are more than 200,000 clones, around nine tenths of which are singletons. Sequencing was performed on peripheral blood. The receptor set was obtained from a man aged 25-45 years with active or convalescent COVID-19. The CDR3 runs from the conserved cysteine through the conserved F or W. D genes are given only for firm matches. A row's size may be missing; if present it is once, few, many or a size class.

TRBJ2-2	NA	NA	TRBV18	TGTGCCAGCTCACGCCTCGGTGGCGGGAACACCGGGGAGCTGTTTTTT	CASSRLGGGNTGELFF
TRBJ1-4	once	TRBD1	TRBV9	TGTGCCAGCAGCGTAGGGACAGGAGCTAATGAAAAACTGTTTTTT	CASSVGTGANEKLFF
TRBJ2-3	once	NA	TRBV20-1	TGCAGTGCTAGTCGGGGGACAGATACGCAGTATTTT	CSASRGTDTQYF
TRBJ1-1	NA	NA	TRBV25-1	TGTGCCAGCAGTGAACAGGCAGGGAACACTGAAGCTTTCTTT	CASSEQAGNTEAFF
TRBJ2-3	NA	TRBD1	TRBV18	TGTGCCAGCTCACGGCAAGGGACAGGGACCCCAGATACGCAGTATTTT	CASSRQGTGTPDTQYF
TRBJ2-7	NA	TRBD1	TRBV19	TGTGCCAGTACCCGAAACCCCGGGACAGGGGTTGGGGAGCAGTACTTC	CASTRNPGTGVGEQYF
TRBJ1-1	once	TRBD1	TRBV4-1	TGCGCCAGCAGCCAAGCGGGACAGGGAAACACTGAAGCTTTCTTT	CASSQAGQGNTEAFF
TRBJ2-1	NA	NA	TRBV10-3	TGTGCCATCAGTGAGTCCAGGGATAAGGCTGAGCAGTTCTTC	CAISESRDKAEQFF
TRBJ2-1	once	TRBD1	TRBV14	TGTGCCAGCAGCCAGAACAGGGGGTTTCATGAGCAGTTCTTC	CASSQNRGFHEQFF
TRBJ1-2	NA	NA	TRBV15	TGTGCCACCAGCACCCCCGGGACTGGCGTACTCGATGGCTACACCTTC	CATSTPGTGVLDGYTF
TRBJ1-4	NA	NA	TRBV30	TGTGCCTGGAGTGGGGGGGAAGAAAAACTGTTTTTT	CAWSGGEEKLFF
TRBJ2-5	NA	NA	TRBV5-1	TGCGCCAGCCAAAAATCCGACAGGATAAACCAAGAGACCCAGTACTTC	CASQKSDRINQETQYF
TRBJ2-3	NA	NA	TRBV9	TGTGCCAGCAGCTCCGTGGTGGGGGGGCGCACAGATACGCAGTATTTT	CASSSVVGGRTDTQYF
TRBJ2-7	NA	TRBD2	TRBV7-2	TGTGCCAGCAGCGCTTCTAGCGGGGGGTTCACCTACGAGCAGTACTTC	CASSASSGGFTYEQYF
TRBJ1-1	many	NA	TRBV11-3	TGTGCCAGCAGCTTAGGACGAGGCGGAACCACTGAAGCTTTCTTT	CASSLGRGGTTEAFF
TRBJ1-4	NA	TRBD1	TRBV6-5	TGTGCCAGCAGTTACCCAGGGGGTAGTGAAAAACTGTTTTTT	CASSYPGGSEKLFF
TRBJ2-7	NA	TRBD1	TRBV5-1	TGCGCCAGCAGCTTAAAGACAGGGAGCTCCTACGAGCAGTACTTC	CASSLKTGSSYEQYF
TRBJ2-7	NA	NA	TRBV14	TGTGCCAGCAGCCAAGATCAGTACGACGAGCAGTACTTC	CASSQDQYDEQYF
TRBJ2-3	NA	TRBD1	TRBV6-4	TGTGCCAGCAGACAACAGGGGGCCCCCACAGATACGCAGTATTTT	CASRQQGAPTDTQYF
TRBJ2-5	few	TRBD2	TRBV5-4	TGTGCCAGCAGCTTGGCGTGGCGGGGGGGCCAAGAGACCCAGTACTTC	CASSLAWRGGQETQYF
TRBJ2-3	NA	NA	TRBV13	TGTGCCAGCAGCCCAGTCGGGGCAGATACGCAGTATTTT	CASSPVGADTQYF
TRBJ1-1	NA	TRBD1	TRBV2	TGTGCCAGCAAGTCCCGGTATACCGGGACAGGAACAAACTGGAACACTGAAGCTTTCTTT	CASKSRYTGTGTNWNTEAFF
TRBJ2-1	NA	TRBD2	TRBV9	TGTGCCAGCAGCGTGAAGGCGGGGGGGCGCAATGAGCAGTTCTTC	CASSVKAGGRNEQFF
TRBJ2-6	NA	TRBD1	TRBV7-8	TGTGCCAGCAGCTTAGGGGCCGGGACAGGATTCTCTGGGGCCAACGTCCTGACTTTC	CASSLGAGTGFSGANVLTF
TRBJ1-5	NA	NA	TRBV4-2	TGTGCCAGCAGCCAAGATCGGGCAGGGGACCGTGGTCAGCCCCAGCATTTT	CASSQDRAGDRGQPQHF
TRBJ2-7	NA	NA	TRBV5-4	TGTGCCAGCAGCTCGGCCTACGAGCAGTACTTC	CASSSAYEQYF
TRBJ1-1	NA	NA	TRBV29-1	TGCAGCGTTGAAGAGGTCGGGCGGAGGACTGAAGCTTTCTTT	CSVEEVGRRTEAFF
TRBJ1-4	NA	TRBD1	TRBV2	TGTGCCAGCAATCGCCGGGACAGCTACCTTGAAAAACTGTTTTTT	CASNRRDSYLEKLFF
TRBJ2-1	NA	TRBD2	TRBV2	TGTGCCAGCAAGTTCCTCTCTAGCGGCTTCGATGAGCAGTTCTTC	CASKFLSSGFDEQFF